Below are 26 T cell receptor beta chains sequenced from a single sample in a study of patients and donors after allogeneic stem cell transplantation. TCRdb reprocessed the RT-PCR reads via MiXCR and lists one record per CDR3 protein. The data show under 200,000 distinct CDR3 sequences, more than 20% seen once. Material: blood, either unsorted or a sorted T cell fraction (not recorded which). The receptors were sampled from a human donor who was either an allogeneic HSCT recipient or a stem cell or donor lymphocyte infusion donor (not recorded which). It is not recorded whose cells these are; they may come from a transplant donor.

This clonotype was found a few times. V gene TRBV29-1 combines with J gene TRBJ2-3; D may be TRBD2 (6 bases). The germline CDR1 and CDR2 sequences are SQVTM and ANQGSEA. The CDR3 has 13 amino acids. CDR3 coding DNA: TGCGCCGGGACTTTATGGGTCACAGATACGCAGTATTTT. This sequence encodes CAGTLWVTDTQYF.

This chain connects TRBV5-5 to TRBJ2-7; D not resolved. Germline CDR1 SGHKS, CDR2 YYEKEE (reference sequence). The CDR3 is made up of 13 amino acids. V lost 4 bases and J lost 1, with 9 bases in between. CDR3: CASSGDVSYEQYF. CDR3 sequence (DNA): TGTGCCAGCAGCGGAGACGTTTCCTACGAGCAGTACTTC.

This clonotype was detected only a few times. The chain couples TRBV4-3 to TRBJ1-2; 7 nucleotides line up with TRBD1. The CDR3 sequence is 16 residues long. Germline loops: CDR1 LGHNA, CDR2 YSLEER. V lost 0 bases and J lost 4; bases outside the gene matches: 8. This chain's CDR3 is CASSQDHETGSYGYTF. In nucleotides, the CDR3 is TGCGCCAGCAGCCAAGATCATGAGACAGGGAGCTATGGCTACACCTTC.

The J gene is TRBJ1-2, the V gene TRBV7-9, with 9 bases matching TRBD1. Germline V CDR1 and CDR2: SEHNR, FQNEAQ (reference sequence). The CDR3 loop spans 14 amino acids. With 4 bases clipped from V and 7 bases from J, the junction kept 7 bases outside the gene matches. This chain's CDR3 is CASSSRDRVSGYTF. The CDR3 DNA sequence: TGTGCCAGCAGCTCCCGGGACAGGGTGTCTGGCTACACCTTC.

This clonotype was picked up a small number of times. The chain combines TRBV4-3 with TRBJ1-2; 8 nucleotides line up with TRBD1. CDR3 length equals 15 residues. The trim removed 5 bases at V and 0 bases at J, leaving 5 bases unmatched. Germline values: CDR1 LGHNA, CDR2 YSLEER. CDR3 bases: TGCGCCAGCAGCGAGGGACAGGCCACTAACTATGGCTACACCTTC. Protein product: CASSEGQATNYGYTF.

This clonotype was detected a few times. CDR3 bases: TGTGCCAGCAGTTTAATTCCCTCTCGACAGCCAGCTAACTATGGCTACACCTTC. Translated: CASSLIPSRQPANYGYTF. V usage is TRBV12-3 or TRBV12-4 and J usage is TRBJ1-2, with TRBD1 as a possible D gene (5 bases). This CDR3 is 18 amino acids long. V was cut by 2 bases and J by 0 bases, with 19 bases left in between.

This clonotype turned up a few times. J is TRBJ1-5 and V is TRBV3-1; unclear D gene. V lost 1 base, J lost 9 bases, and 7 bases lay in between. In germline, CDR1 is LGHDT, CDR2 YNNKEL (reference sequence). The CDR3 runs to 12 residues. This CDR3 reads CASSQGLMPQHF. The CDR3 coding sequence is TGTGCCAGCAGCCAAGGATTGATGCCCCAGCATTTT. The entire variable domain, with the rest obtained from reference TRBV3-1 and TRBJ1-5, is as follows: DTAVSQTPKYLVTQMGNDKSIKCEQNLGHDTMYWYKQDSKKFLKIMFSYNNKELIINETVPNRFSPKSPDKAHLNLHINSLELGDSAVYFCASSQGLMPQHFGDGTRLSIL.

The chain uses TRBV4-2 and TRBJ2-5, with TRBD1 matching over 9 bases. Germline loops: CDR1 LGHNA, CDR2 YNFKEQ. V shed 1 base and J 5 bases; nucleotides not matched to a gene: 5. CDR3 length: 15 amino acids. The CDR3 sequence: CASSQVDRGRETQYF. DNA of the CDR3: TGTGCCAGCAGCCAAGTAGACAGGGGGAGGGAGACCCAGTACTTC.

CDR3 amino acids: CASSLGTSPYQETQYF. The CDR3 DNA reads TGTGCCAGCAGCTTAGGGACTAGCCCGTACCAAGAGACCCAGTACTTC. The chain links TRBV7-2 to TRBJ2-5, with TRBD2 matching over 8 bases. The J segment lost 0 bases and the V segment lost 1 base, leaving 4 bases of the junction unmatched. The CDR3 is 16 amino acids. Germline-derived CDR1 and CDR2 are SGHTA and FQGNSA.

The CDR3: CASSLVWLETQYF. CDR3 nucleotides: TGCGCCAGCAGCTTGGTGTGGCTGGAGACCCAGTACTTC. The gene calls are TRBV5-1 and TRBJ2-5; D is ambiguous. Trimming shortened V by 0 bases and J by 5 bases, and 8 bases separated the two germline ends. Germline V gives CDR1 SGHRS, CDR2 YFSETQ. The CDR3 sequence is 13 residues long.

As concerns this clonotype: One end of the junction is discordant with germline, which a read error may explain. V and J are TRBV27 and TRBJ1-2; D possibly corresponds to TRBD1 (6 bases). CDR3 length equals 14 residues. CDR1 is MNHEY and CDR2 is SMNVEV in the germline V gene (reference sequence). CDR3 coding DNA: TGTGCCAGCAGTTCCGGACAGAGAAACTATGGCCACACCTTC. Protein: CASSSGQRNYGHTF.

This chain uses TRBV4-3 with TRBJ2-1, with D unresolved. The length of the CDR3 is 16 residues. Trimming removed 0 bases at V and 5 bases at J, with 14 bases between. Germline CDR1 is LGHNA and CDR2 is YSLEER. CDR3 nucleotides: TGCGCCAGCAGCCAAGATATTAGGATGAAGAACAATGAGCAGTTCTTC. Its protein product is CASSQDIRMKNNEQFF.

The chain is built from TRBV25-1 and TRBJ1-2; no clear D gene. Germline CDR1 reads MGHDK; CDR2 reads SYGVNS. This CDR3 is 14 amino acids long. V gave up 4 bases and J gave up 4 bases, with 13 bases separating them. The CDR3 DNA sequence: TGTGCCAGCAGTGGTCGCGAAGAGGGCTATGGCTACACCTTC. This codes for CASSGREEGYGYTF.

This clonotype was seen a few times. The chain combines TRBV3-1 with TRBJ2-2; a weak D match, TRBD2 (5 bases). CDR3 length equals 19 residues. The V and J ends lost 0 bases and 6 bases respectively, with 23 bases between them. Per the germline V gene, CDR1 is LGHDT and CDR2 is YNNKEL (reference sequence). CDR3 sequence (DNA): TGTGCCAGCAGCCAAGATTTACGGGTCTCGGACTCTGTGGCCGGGGAGCTGTTTTTT. Amino acid sequence: CASSQDLRVSDSVAGELFF.

V is TRBV11-3 and J is TRBJ2-7, with TRBD2 as a possible D gene (5 bases). Germline CDR1 SGHNT, CDR2 YENEEA. The CDR3 covers 14 residues. Trimming removed 1 base from V and 0 bases from J, with 7 bases in between. CDR3 DNA: TGTGCCAGCAGCTTAGGTAGCGCCTCCTACGAGCAGTACTTC. Its protein product is CASSLGSASYEQYF.

Regarding this clonotype: The DNA is omitted, as the CDR3 cannot be located on it reliably, and the CDR3 follows TCRdb's listing. This chain's CDR3 is CASSSTLGYGYTF. V is TRBV5-1 and J is TRBJ1-2. The CDR3 length is 13 residues, termini included. CDR1 and CDR2 (germline): SGHRS, YFSETQ.

This clonotype was observed at least ten times. The V call is TRBV28, the J call TRBJ1-2, with TRBD1 as a possible D gene (6 bases). The germline V gene has CDR1 MDHEN and CDR2 SYDVKM. Trimming removed 4 bases from V and 4 bases from J, with 13 bases in between. This CDR3 has 14 amino acids. The chain's CDR3 is CASSSITGSYGYTF. DNA of the CDR3: TGTGCCAGCAGTTCAATTACAGGGAGCTATGGCTACACCTTC.

This clonotype was counted between two and nine times. V and J are TRBV20-1 and TRBJ1-1; 7 bases line up with TRBD1. Germline trimming cut 3 bases from V and 11 bases from J; bases unmatched to any gene: 15. Germline CDR1 DFQATT, CDR2 SNEGSKA (reference sequence). The CDR3 has 14 amino acids. The CDR3 region has the DNA TGCAGTGCTAGGCTCAGGGGGGGCGGTCAAATGGCTTTCTTT. This sequence encodes CSARLRGGGQMAFF.

This clonotype was recorded a few times. The chain has TRBV2 and TRBJ1-5; no definite D call. The germline V and J ends were trimmed by 7 bases and 5 bases, with 12 bases remaining between them. The CDR3 sequence is 13 residues long. Germline CDR1 reads SNHLY; CDR2 reads FYNNEI. The CDR3 loop is CASTPGEHQPQHF. The CDR3 DNA sequence: TGTGCCAGCACCCCCGGGGAACATCAGCCCCAGCATTTT. Full variable domain (remainder filled in from reference TRBV2 and TRBJ1-5): EPEVTQTPSHQVTQMGQEVILRCVPISNHLYFYWYRQILGQKVEFLVSFYNNEISEKSEIFDDQFSVERPDGSNFTLKIRSTKLEDSAMYFCASTPGEHQPQHFGDGTRLSIL.

The sample holds a few counts of this clonotype. This chain links TRBV5-1 with TRBJ1-4; D is unclear. The germline CDR1 and CDR2 sequences are SGHRS and YFSETQ. Trimming took off 2 bases at V and 8 bases at J, with 19 bases between the two ends. CDR3 size: 16 residues. This CDR3 reads CASSFTGYSRGEKLFF. The CDR3 nucleotides read TGCGCCAGCAGCTTTACCGGATACTCTCGTGGGGAAAAACTGTTTTTT.

This clonotype was seen ten or more times. The chain recombines TRBV7-9 with TRBJ1-2; the D gene is possibly TRBD1 (6 bases). Germline V CDR1 and CDR2: SEHNR, FQNEAQ (reference sequence). This CDR3 region has 14 residues. Trimming took off 0 bases at V and 5 bases at J, with 10 bases between the two ends. The CDR3: CASSLAGAGYGYTF. In nucleotides, the CDR3 is TGTGCCAGCAGCTTAGCGGGGGCAGGATATGGCTACACCTTC. The full variable domain, its missing parts supplied by reference TRBV7-9 and TRBJ1-2, is DTGVSQNPRHKITKRGQNVTFRCDPISEHNRLYWYRQTLGQGPEFLTYFQNEAQLEKSRLLSDRFSAERPKGSFSTLEIQRTEQGDSAMYLCASSLAGAGYGYTFGSGTRLTVV.

The CDR3, as DNA: TGTGCCAGCAGTTACTCGAATCTAGGTGATGAGCAGTTCTTC. It encodes CASSYSNLGDEQFF. The V gene is TRBV6-6, the J gene TRBJ2-1; D gene unclear. This CDR3 is built from 14 residues. The V gene's germline CDR1 is MNHNY and CDR2 SVGAGI (reference sequence). V dropped 0 bases and J dropped 8 bases, with 11 bases sitting between them.

J is TRBJ2-4 and V is TRBV27; no definite D call. Per germline, CDR1 MNHEY and CDR2 SMNVEV (reference sequence). There are 14 residues in the CDR3. The V gene lost 5 bases and the J gene lost 0 bases, with 8 bases spanning the gap. The chain's CDR3 is CASSNRVAKNIQYF. The CDR3 nucleotides read TGTGCCAGCAGTAATCGGGTAGCCAAAAACATTCAGTACTTC.

The rearrangement links TRBV29-1 to TRBJ1-2, with a weak D call TRBD1 (5 bases). The CDR3 has 12 residues. The V end lost 4 bases, the J end lost 5 bases, and 11 bases lay between the germline ends. The V gene's germline CDR1 is SQVTM and CDR2 ANQGSEA. CDR3 DNA sequence: TGCAGCGTTGCCGGGGCTTGGTATGGCTACACCTTC. Translated, it gives CSVAGAWYGYTF.

This clonotype was counted only a few times. The gene calls are TRBV14 and TRBJ2-3; 7 nucleotides align to TRBD2. Germline loops: CDR1 SGHDN, CDR2 FVKESK. Unmatched junction bases numbered 11, after V lost 2 bases and J lost 3 bases. The CDR3 is made up of 17 amino acids. DNA of the CDR3: TGTGCCAGCAGCCAACTTCTCGAGTGGGAGGGAACAGATACGCAGTATTTT. Protein: CASSQLLEWEGTDTQYF.

This clonotype was found a few times. The V and J genes are TRBV6-5 and TRBJ2-3, with 9 bases fitting TRBD2. The CDR3 contains 19 residues. V gave up 5 bases and J gave up 1 base; unmatched junction bases: 16. Germline assignment: CDR1 MNHEY and CDR2 SVGAGI. The CDR3 region is CASSPLTSGPPPGTDTQYF. CDR3 in DNA: TGTGCCAGCAGTCCGCTTACTAGCGGGCCCCCGCCTGGCACAGATACGCAGTATTTT.